This entry lists 14 T cell receptor beta chains sequenced from one sample in a study of blood T cell repertoires in COVID-19. Sequencing was performed with immunoSEQ multiplex PCR; in TCRdb, only in-frame clones are kept and a portion is missing. The table shows a few hundred thousand clones, with around nine tenths occurring only once. The sequenced sample was peripheral blood. The receptors were sampled from a woman in her thirties or forties who had recovered from COVID-19.

The chain is built from TRBV10-3 and TRBJ2-1, with 8 bases identical to TRBD2. Germline V lookup: CDR1 ENHRY, CDR2 SYGVKD. V lost 5 bases, J lost 4 bases, and 7 bases stayed unmatched. The CDR3 is 15 residues long. CDR3 sequence reads: CAISPSGTSYNEQFF. CDR3 nucleotide sequence: TGTGCCATCAGTCCGTCCGGGACTAGTTACAATGAGCAGTTCTTC.

The chain combines TRBV28 with TRBJ1-1, with D hard to call. Germline assignment: CDR1 MDHEN and CDR2 SYDVKM. Trimming took off 4 bases at V and 11 bases at J, with 14 bases between the two ends. The CDR3 has 12 residues. This chain's CDR3 is CASSSSLGNAFF. The CDR3 DNA is TGTGCCAGCAGTTCCTCCCTCGGTAACGCTTTCTTT.

A few counts support this clone. The J gene is TRBJ2-5, the V gene TRBV7-9; maybe TRBD1 (6 bases). Germline assignment: CDR1 SEHNR and CDR2 FQNEAQ (reference sequence). V gave up 4 bases and J gave up 3 bases, with 15 bases separating them. The CDR3 totals 15 residues. The CDR3 bases are TGTGCCAGCAGCTGGGAACAGGGTTGGGAAGAGACCCAGTACTTC. This sequence encodes CASSWEQGWEETQYF.

The chain uses TRBV19 and TRBJ2-1; 12 positions agree with TRBD2. V was clipped by 9 bases and J by 8 bases; unmatched bases: 5. Germline lookup yields CDR1 LNHDA and CDR2 SQIVND (reference sequence). This CDR3 is 13 amino acids long. The CDR3 DNA sequence: TGTGCCAGCAGGACTAGCGGGACCCATGAGCAGTTCTTC. Translated: CASRTSGTHEQFF.

The J gene is TRBJ2-1, the V gene TRBV6-6; 12 positions match TRBD2. Trimming took 2 bases from V and 8 from J; bases not matched to a gene: 7. The CDR3 extends over 16 amino acids. The germline V gene encodes CDR1 MNHNY and CDR2 SVGAGI (reference sequence). The CDR3 sequence: CASSYVSSGRGDEQFF. CDR3 nucleotides: TGTGCCAGCAGTTACGTGTCTAGCGGGAGGGGGGATGAGCAGTTCTTC.

CDR3 sequence: CASSPGQPYEQYF. The CDR3 nucleotides read TGTGCCAGCAGCCCGGGACAGCCCTACGAGCAGTACTTC. The chain recombines TRBV6-5 with TRBJ2-7; 7 bases are a match to TRBD1. Germline V CDR1 and CDR2: MNHEY, SVGAGI. The CDR3 is 13 residues long. Trimming removed 6 bases from V and 2 bases from J; junction bases left unmatched: 4.

The rearrangement links TRBV9 to TRBJ2-2; 9 bases align to TRBD2. The V gene end was trimmed by 3 bases and the J gene end by 6 bases; junction bases not matched to a gene: 6. The CDR3 loop spans 15 amino acids. The germline V gene encodes CDR1 SGDLS and CDR2 YYNGEE. The CDR3: CASSGSGSVAGELFF. The CDR3 DNA is TGTGCCAGCAGCGGTAGCGGGAGTGTCGCCGGGGAGCTGTTTTTT.

This clone was found once. V and J are TRBV19 and TRBJ2-3, with 9 bases lining up with TRBD1. Germline V gives CDR1 LNHDA, CDR2 SQIVND (reference sequence). The J segment lost 0 bases and the V segment lost 11 bases, leaving 18 bases of the junction unmatched. There are 18 residues in the CDR3. CDR3 bases: TGTGCCTCAAACTCGGGACAGGGACGGACCCATAGCACAGATACGCAGTATTTT. Translating it yields CASNSGQGRTHSTDTQYF.

The genes are TRBV28 and TRBJ2-7, with D possibly TRBD1 on 8 matching bases. Trimming pared 2 bases from V and 4 bases from J, leaving 12 bases between. The CDR3 sequence is 14 residues long. Germline CDR1 and CDR2: MDHEN and SYDVKM. CDR3 nucleotides: TGTGCCAGCAGTTTAACACAGGGGGGGTACGAGCAGTACTTC. This sequence encodes CASSLTQGGYEQYF.

This chain links TRBV18 with TRBJ2-1; 7 nucleotides agree with TRBD2. The CDR3 loop spans 15 amino acids. The germline V gene encodes CDR1 KGHSH and CDR2 LQKENI. Losses at the gene ends were 2 bases for V and 1 base for J; bases not matched to a gene: 2. The CDR3: CASSPAGESYNEQFF. CDR3 DNA sequence: TGTGCCAGCTCACCAGCGGGAGAGTCCTACAATGAGCAGTTCTTC. The whole variable domain, remainder taken from reference TRBV18 and TRBJ2-1, is NAGVMQNPRHLVRRRGQEARLRCSPMKGHSHVYWYRQLPEEGLKFMVYLQKENIIDESGMPKERFSAEFPKEGPSILRIQQVVRGDSAAYFCASSPAGESYNEQFFGPGTRLTVL.

The V gene is TRBV29-1, the J gene TRBJ1-5, with D possibly TRBD1 on 6 matching bases. Germline-derived CDR1 and CDR2 are SQVTM and ANQGSEA. V lost 1 base to trimming and J lost 0 bases, with 16 bases between them. The length of the CDR3 is 17 residues. The DNA of the CDR3 is TGCAGCGTTGAAGCAGGCAGGGGTCGAGATAGCAATCAGCCCCAGCATTTT. Protein product: CSVEAGRGRDSNQPQHF.

V is TRBV19 and J is TRBJ2-1, with no clear D. Trimming stripped 7 bases from V and 0 bases from J, with 10 bases between. The CDR3 is 14 amino acids. Germline lookup yields CDR1 LNHDA and CDR2 SQIVND (reference sequence). In nucleotides, the CDR3 is TGTGCCAGTATGAGGCGGAGCTCCTACAATGAGCAGTTCTTC. It is translated as CASMRRSSYNEQFF. The whole variable domain, remainder taken from reference TRBV19 and TRBJ2-1, is DGGITQSPKYLFRKEGQNVTLSCEQNLNHDAMYWYRQDPGQGLRLIYYSQIVNDFQKGDIAEGYSVSREKKESFPLTVTSAQKNPTAFYLCASMRRSSYNEQFFGPGTRLTVL.

V and J are TRBV27 and TRBJ1-1; TRBD1 agrees at 11 bases. Trimming cost V 6 bases and J 11 bases; bases outside gene matches: 11. CDR1 is MNHEY and CDR2 is SMNVEV in the germline V gene (reference sequence). This CDR3 spans 14 amino acids. The CDR3 sequence: CASRLSGTGGSAFF. In DNA form, the CDR3 reads TGTGCCAGCAGGCTTTCCGGGACAGGGGGTTCGGCTTTCTTT.

Note on this clone: The junction shows a germline mismatch at one end, possibly a read error. The CDR3 spells CASSLGGDSTF. CDR3 DNA sequence: TGTGCCAGCAGCCTAGGCGGGGACTCGACGTTT. V is TRBV28 and J is TRBJ2-3, with D possibly TRBD2 on 6 matching bases. Per the germline V gene, CDR1 is MDHEN and CDR2 is SYDVKM. CDR3 length: 11 residues.